This T cell receptor (beta chain) was identified in a study of control samples from healthy donors and cancer patients. The CDR3 spans 14 residues. Germline CDR1 reads SGHDT; CDR2 reads YYEEEE. Losses at the gene ends were 5 bases for V and 7 bases for J; bases not matched to a gene: 6. This clone was picked up one time. The protocol was immunoSEQ multiplex PCR, while the TCRdb copy is restricted to in-frame clones and leaves out a portion. The sample lists some 100,000 clones, roughly 89% seen once, with about 3% in the top ten. The receptor was derived from a human donor in good health. The donor label of this sample is uncertain. Specimen: blood. The chain carries TRBV5-6 and TRBJ2-2; 9 bases match TRBD1. The CDR3 here is CASSFGTGYGELFF. The CDR3 coding sequence is TGTGCCAGCAGTTTCGGGACAGGGTACGGGGAGCTGTTTTTT. The whole variable domain, filled in from reference TRBV5-6 and TRBJ2-2, reads DAGVTQSPTHLIKTRGQQVTLRCSPKSGHDTVSWYQQALGQGPQFIFQYYEEEERQRGNFPDRFSGHQFPNYSSELNVNALLLGDSALYLCASSFGTGYGELFFGEGSRLTVL.